Listed below are T cell receptor beta chains from one sample, sequenced in a study of blood T cell repertoires in COVID-19. Sequenced by immunoSEQ multiplex PCR; TCRdb stores in-frame clones only, minus some. The profile covers about 73,000 clones, with roughly 89% appearing a single time and approximately 9% taken by the ten largest. Sequenced material: peripheral blood. These receptors were taken from a man older than 75 with acute or convalescent COVID-19. CDR3s include the opening cysteine and the closing phenylalanine or tryptophan. The D gene is left open where the match is weak. Clone size is shown for a subset of rows, as once, few, many or a class of expanded clone.

j_call v_call clone_size d_call cdr3_aa cdr3_nt
TRBJ2-2 TRBV18 NA TRBD1 CASSPQGQGNTGELFF TGTGCCAGCTCACCACAAGGACAGGGGAACACCGGGGAGCTGTTTTTT
TRBJ2-3 TRBV2 NA NA CASTGHLLTDTQYF TGTGCCAGCACCGGACATCTCCTCACAGATACGCAGTATTTT
TRBJ1-5 TRBV6-6 NA NA CASSNDRNQPQHF TGTGCCAGCAGTAATGACAGAAATCAGCCCCAGCATTTT
TRBJ1-2 TRBV27 NA NA CASSLKGGDYGYTF TGTGCCAGCAGTTTAAAGGGGGGGGACTATGGCTACACCTTC
TRBJ2-5 TRBV5-1 NA NA CASSLAGARGETQYF TGCGCCAGCAGCTTGGCGGGAGCCCGTGGGGAGACCCAGTACTTC
TRBJ1-6 TRBV10-2 NA NA CASSRQMGDSPLHF TGCGCCAGCAGTCGACAGATGGGTGATTCACCCCTCCACTTT
TRBJ1-2 TRBV7-9 NA TRBD1 CASSPQGGNYGYTF TGTGCCAGCAGCCCCCAGGGGGGAAACTATGGCTACACCTTC
TRBJ2-3 TRBV11-2 once NA CASGRLLGVDTQYF TGTGCCAGCGGCCGGCTACTCGGGGTGGATACGCAGTATTTT
TRBJ2-7 TRBV6-2/TRBV6-3 NA NA CASSQISGGYDEQYF TGTGCCAGCAGTCAGATTAGCGGAGGCTACGACGAGCAGTACTTC
TRBJ1-1 TRBV28 NA TRBD1 CASSTGDRGRAAFF TGTGCCAGCAGCACCGGAGACAGGGGCAGGGCGGCTTTCTTT
TRBJ1-5 TRBV6-2/TRBV6-3 NA TRBD1 CASSRTDREGQPQHF TGTGCCAGCAGTCGAACGGACAGGGAGGGTCAGCCCCAGCATTTT
TRBJ2-5 TRBV19 NA NA CASSPGRGSGEETQYF TGTGCCAGTAGTCCCGGTCGAGGGAGTGGGGAAGAGACCCAGTACTTC
TRBJ2-1 TRBV30 NA NA CAWSVDSDNEQFF TGTGCCTGGAGTGTCGACAGCGACAATGAGCAGTTCTTC
TRBJ2-1 TRBV11-2 NA NA CASRTGLASYNEQFF TGTGCCAGCAGAACCGGACTGGCTTCCTACAATGAGCAGTTCTTC
TRBJ2-1 TRBV5-1 NA TRBD1 CASSLTGTGGSYNEQFF TGCGCCAGCAGCTTAACAGGGACAGGGGGTTCCTACAATGAGCAGTTCTTC
TRBJ2-5 TRBV5-1 NA NA CASSLRLEETQYF TGCGCCAGCAGCTTGAGACTAGAAGAGACCCAGTACTTC
TRBJ2-5 TRBV6-2/TRBV6-3 NA TRBD2 CASSLGLAGGQETQYF TGTGCCAGCAGTCTAGGACTAGCGGGAGGACAAGAGACCCAGTACTTC
TRBJ2-3 TRBV2 NA TRBD2 CASRPGLAVGVDTQYF TGTGCCAGCAGGCCGGGACTAGCCGTCGGGGTAGATACGCAGTATTTT
TRBJ2-2 TRBV11-3 NA NA CASSRGQTNTGELFF TGTGCCAGCAGCCGCGGACAGACGAACACCGGGGAGCTGTTTTTT
TRBJ1-5 TRBV19 NA TRBD1 CASSDRVNQPQHF TGTGCCAGTAGCGACAGGGTAAATCAGCCCCAGCATTTT
TRBJ2-1 TRBV5-1 NA NA CASSPGTSRSYNEQFF TGCGCCAGCAGCCCAGGGACTTCCCGCTCCTACAATGAGCAGTTCTTC
TRBJ2-5 TRBV28 NA TRBD2 CASSFRGGAETQYF TGTGCCAGCAGTTTTCGGGGGGGCGCAGAGACCCAGTACTTC
TRBJ2-2 TRBV5-4 NA TRBD2 CASSWGSRDYKNTGELFF TGTGCCAGCAGCTGGGGGTCGCGGGACTATAAAAACACCGGGGAGCTGTTTTTT
TRBJ1-1 TRBV6-5 NA NA CASSGQNLNTEAFF TGTGCCAGCAGCGGACAGAACTTGAACACTGAAGCTTTCTTT
TRBJ2-7 TRBV2 NA NA CASSAGEGLGEQYF TGTGCCAGCAGTGCGGGAGAGGGGTTGGGGGAGCAGTACTTC
TRBJ2-3 TRBV29-1 NA TRBD2 CSVERERGTQYF TGCAGCGTTGAGAGGGAGCGGGGTACGCAGTATTTT
TRBJ1-4 TRBV11-2 NA TRBD1 CASSPSYAGGEKLFF TGTGCCAGCAGCCCCAGTTATGCAGGGGGTGAAAAACTGTTTTTT
TRBJ2-7 TRBV3-1/TRBV3-2 NA TRBD1 CASSLSFTGDREQYF TGTGCCAGCAGCCTATCTTTCACAGGGGACCGCGAGCAGTACTTC
TRBJ1-2 TRBV18 NA NA CASSPVPGNYGYTF TGTGCCAGCTCACCAGTTCCGGGAAACTATGGCTACACCTTC